This TCR beta chain was found in a study of identical twins. Findings of the study overall: Insertions were reduced in abundant cord blood beta clonotypes but not in memory repertoires.

MiXCR, run by TCRdb on the 5' RACE reads, gives a single entry per CDR3 protein. The profile shows about 720,000 distinct CDR3 sequences, 8.6% of them singletons. The sample holds a few counts of this clonotype. Its antigen remains unknown. V was cut by 2 bases and J by 4 bases, with 12 bases left in between. The CDR3 spans 14 residues. The germline CDR1 and CDR2 sequences are WNHNN and SYGVQD (reference sequence). The sample was also linked to a second study, of yellow fever vaccine responses in identical twins.

Sequencing input: PBMCs. The chain combines TRBV10-1 with TRBJ2-7; D is unresolved. The receptor comes from a young woman in good health. The CDR3 loop is CASSEGPGYYEQYF. The DNA for the CDR3 is TGCGCCAGCAGTGAGGGGCCAGGATATTACGAGCAGTACTTC.